The next 25 T cell receptor beta chains were all read from a single sample in a study of shared clonotypes between healthy human individuals. The repertoire was sequenced with immunoSEQ multiplex PCR; TCRdb's copy has only in-frame clones and lacks some. The sample contains over 950,000 clones, 60% to 80% of which appear only once. Sequenced material: memory CD4+ T cells from PBMCs. Subset specified: CD45RA-negative fraction. These receptor sequences come from a man aged 18-30 years in good health. Some clones in this sample may be carry-over from other donors' samples.

The chain carries TRBV29-1 and TRBJ2-7; a weak D match, TRBD2 (6 bases). The germline V gene encodes CDR1 SQVTM and CDR2 ANQGSEA. Trimming removed 6 bases from V and 5 bases from J, with 11 bases in between. The CDR3 has 11 residues. Written as DNA, the CDR3 is TGCAGCGTGGGAACGGGGGACGAGCAGTACTTC. It specifies CSVGTGDEQYF.

The CDR3 sequence is CATRLGPGRSYNEQFF. In DNA, the CDR3 is TGTGCCACCCGATTAGGGCCGGGACGCTCCTACAATGAGCAGTTCTTC. This sequence joins TRBV19 and TRBJ2-1, with D possibly being TRBD1 or TRBD2 (5 bases each). With 10 bases removed from V and 0 bases from J, the gap between germline ends came to 19 bases. The germline CDR1 and CDR2 sequences are LNHDA and SQIVND (reference sequence). The CDR3 runs 16 residues.

The CDR3 loop reads CASSLAKVSGSYRNEQFF. For the CDR3, the DNA is TGTGCCAGCAGCTTGGCCAAGGTTAGCGGGAGCTATAGGAATGAGCAGTTCTTC. The chain joins TRBV5-8 to TRBJ2-1; 9 bases line up with TRBD2. CDR1 and CDR2 (germline): SGHTS, YDEGEE. Trimming removed 0 bases from V and 7 bases from J; junction bases left unmatched: 14. The CDR3 runs to 18 residues. Full variable domain (remainder filled in from reference TRBV5-8 and TRBJ2-1): EAGVTQSPTHLIKTRGQQATLRCSPISGHTSVYWYQQALGLGLQFLLWYDEGEERNRGNFPPRFSGRQFPNYSSELNVNALELEDSALYLCASSLAKVSGSYRNEQFFGPGTRLTVL.

This chain links TRBV18 with TRBJ2-2; D call uncertain. Trimming pared 3 bases from V and 3 bases from J, leaving 14 bases between. The germline gives CDR1 KGHSH, CDR2 LQKENI. CDR3 length: 16 amino acids. The CDR3 reads CASSPRLTQHTGELFF. CDR3 coding DNA: TGTGCCAGCTCACCGCGGTTGACACAACACACCGGGGAGCTGTTTTTT.

The genes are TRBV18 and TRBJ2-5; D possibly corresponds to TRBD2 (6 bases). Germline loops: CDR1 KGHSH, CDR2 LQKENI. Trimming stripped 5 bases from V and 1 base from J, with 8 bases between. The length of the CDR3 is 13 residues. The chain's CDR3 is CASSSTSQETQYF. CDR3 bases: TGTGCCAGCTCATCGACTAGCCAAGAGACCCAGTACTTC.

This clone occurred a few times. The CDR3 region has the DNA TGTGCCATCAGTGAGTCGGGGGGACCTGAAGCTTTCTTT. Protein: CAISESGGPEAFF. The rearrangement links TRBV10-3 to TRBJ1-1; TRBD1 might be the D (5 bases). CDR3 length equals 13 residues. The germline V gene encodes CDR1 ENHRY and CDR2 SYGVKD. V was shortened by 0 bases and J by 6 bases, with 8 bases between the two germline ends.

The chain joins TRBV29-1 to TRBJ2-7; D is uncertain. The CDR3 totals 17 residues. Trimming took 6 bases from V and 4 from J, leaving 28 bases between them. Germline assignment: CDR1 SQVTM and CDR2 ANQGSEA. The CDR3 DNA follows: TGCAGCGTACTACAATTAACATACGGCCTGACCTCTTACGAGCAGTACTTC. It yields the protein CSVLQLTYGLTSYEQYF.

This chain links TRBV6-5 with TRBJ1-3; 7 bases align to TRBD1. The ends lost 5 bases at V and 3 bases at J; junction bases unmatched: 7. Germline CDR1 is MNHEY and CDR2 is SVGAGI. This CDR3 comprises 15 residues. CDR3 loop: CASSARGGNGNTIYF. The CDR3 DNA is TGTGCCAGCAGTGCCCGAGGGGGCAATGGAAACACCATATATTTT.

This chain connects TRBV6-4 to TRBJ1-2; 8 bases map to TRBD1. The CDR3 totals 13 residues. The trim removed 5 bases at V and 8 bases at J, leaving 7 bases unmatched. Germline loops: CDR1 MRHNA, CDR2 SNTAGT. This chain's CDR3 is CASSPTGDGGYTF. In DNA form, the CDR3 reads TGTGCCAGCAGTCCGACAGGGGACGGAGGCTACACCTTC.

V usage is TRBV19 and J usage is TRBJ2-7, with 8 bases that match TRBD1. CDR1 and CDR2 (germline): LNHDA, SQIVND (reference sequence). This CDR3 spans 13 amino acids. Trimming took 6 bases from V and 5 from J; bases not matched to a gene: 6. Written as DNA, the CDR3 is TGTGCCAGTAGCGACAGGGGTGTCGACGAGCAGTACTTC. It specifies CASSDRGVDEQYF.

This sequence joins TRBV27 and TRBJ1-2; D is unclear. The CDR3 has 13 residues. Germline CDR1 and CDR2: MNHEY and SMNVEV (reference sequence). Trimming stripped 6 bases from V and 0 bases from J, with 8 bases between. DNA for the CDR3: TGTGCCAGCAGGGACGGCGCTAACTATGGCTACACCTTC. Protein sequence: CASRDGANYGYTF.

The V and J genes are TRBV5-1 and TRBJ2-7; D gene unclear. V lost 0 bases and J 5 bases, leaving 6 bases between the germline ends. Germline lookup yields CDR1 SGHRS and CDR2 YFSETQ. The CDR3 totals 12 residues. CDR3 sequence (DNA): TGCGCCAGCAGCTTGGGGTGGGACGAGCAGTACTTC. It yields the protein CASSLGWDEQYF.

The rearrangement joins TRBV5-1 to TRBJ2-3; 8 nucleotides align to TRBD2. The V segment lost 4 bases and the J segment 1 base; nucleotides outside the gene matches: 8. CDR1 and CDR2 (germline): SGHRS, YFSETQ. The CDR3 is 16 residues long. This CDR3 reads CASSPATGGGTDTQYF. CDR3 bases: TGCGCCAGCAGCCCGGCGACGGGGGGGGGCACAGATACGCAGTATTTT. Full variable domain (missing parts from reference TRBV5-1 and TRBJ2-3): KAGVTQTPRYLIKTRGQQVTLSCSPISGHRSVSWYQQTPGQGLQFLFEYFSETQRNKGNFPGRFSGRQFSNSRSEMNVSTLELGDSALYLCASSPATGGGTDTQYFGPGTRLTVL.

The genes are TRBV28 and TRBJ2-1; 8 positions agree with TRBD2. J was trimmed by 5 bases and V by 6 bases; bases with no gene match: 9. The CDR3 length is 15 residues. Germline V gene sequence: CDR1 MDHEN, CDR2 SYDVKM. CDR3 protein: CASSVTSGRNNEQFF. The CDR3 bases are TGTGCCAGCAGCGTTACTAGCGGACGAAACAATGAGCAGTTCTTC. Supplemented by reference TRBV28 and TRBJ2-1, the full variable domain reads DVKVTQSSRYLVKRTGEKVFLECVQDMDHENMFWYRQDPGLGLRLIYFSYDVKMKEKGDIPEGYSVSREKKERFSLILESASTNQTSMYLCASSVTSGRNNEQFFGPGTRLTVL.

This clone has just a few counts. The V and J genes are TRBV7-8 and TRBJ1-5; D is unresolved. CDR1 and CDR2 from the germline V gene are SGHVS and FQNEAQ. The ends were cut back, 4 bases at V and 0 bases at J, with 22 bases in the middle. CDR3 length: 19 amino acids. CDR3 amino acids: CASSSTYRGRTSSNQPQHF. The CDR3 nucleotides read TGTGCCAGCAGCTCGACGTATCGTGGCAGGACCTCTAGCAATCAGCCCCAGCATTTT. Variable domain in full (rest from reference TRBV7-8 and TRBJ1-5): GAGVSQSPRYKVAKRGQDVALRCDPISGHVSLFWYQQALGQGPEFLTYFQNEAQLDKSGLPSDRFFAERPEGSVSTLKIQRTQQEDSAVYLCASSSTYRGRTSSNQPQHFGDGTRLSIL.

The chain employs TRBV5-1 and TRBJ2-5; D might be TRBD2 (6 bases). Germline CDR1 and CDR2: SGHRS and YFSETQ. This CDR3 comprises 13 residues. Trimming cost V 4 bases and J 3 bases, with 10 bases left between them. The CDR3 region is CASSPRLEETQYF. DNA for the CDR3: TGCGCCAGCAGCCCTCGACTAGAAGAGACCCAGTACTTC. The complete variable domain, with remaining parts taken from reference TRBV5-1 and TRBJ2-5, reads KAGVTQTPRYLIKTRGQQVTLSCSPISGHRSVSWYQQTPGQGLQFLFEYFSETQRNKGNFPGRFSGRQFSNSRSEMNVSTLELGDSALYLCASSPRLEETQYFGPGTRLLVL.

CDR3 nucleotide sequence: TGTGCCAGCAGCGTAGAAGTAGTCTCCTACAATGAGCAGTTCTTC. Translation: CASSVEVVSYNEQFF. This sequence joins TRBV9 and TRBJ2-1; D is unresolved. The V and J ends lost 0 bases and 0 bases respectively, with 7 bases between them. Germline assignment: CDR1 SGDLS and CDR2 YYNGEE. The CDR3 spans 15 residues.

The chain uses TRBV5-4 and TRBJ1-4; possibly TRBD1 for D (5 bases). The germline V gene encodes CDR1 SGHNT and CDR2 YYREEE (reference sequence). V gave up 4 bases and J gave up 6 bases, with 7 bases separating them. This CDR3 has 12 amino acids. In nucleotides, the CDR3 is TGTGCCAGCAGCGGGGGGGATGAAAAACTGTTTTTT. Its protein is CASSGGDEKLFF.

This chain links TRBV27 with TRBJ2-1, with 11 bases lining up with TRBD2. Germline V CDR1 and CDR2: MNHEY, SMNVEV (reference sequence). After removal of 5 bases from V and 6 bases from J, the junction contained 6 bases not matched to a gene. The CDR3 has 15 residues. As DNA, the CDR3 is TGTGCCAGCAGTCCCTTGACTAGCGGGACCAATGAGCAGTTCTTC. This translates into CASSPLTSGTNEQFF.

This clone was counted only a few times. The J gene is TRBJ2-7, the V gene TRBV4-1, with 7 bases lining up with TRBD2. In germline, CDR1 is MGHRA, CDR2 YSYEKL. The CDR3 has 15 amino acids. With 0 bases clipped from V and 3 bases from J, the junction kept 5 bases outside the gene matches. The CDR3 region has the DNA TGCGCCAGCAGCCAAGACACAGCGGGGATCTACGAGCAGTACTTC. It yields the protein CASSQDTAGIYEQYF.

The J gene is TRBJ1-2, the V gene TRBV5-1; TRBD1 aligns across 11 bases. The CDR3 is 16 amino acids. V trimming: 1 base; J trimming: 5 bases; junction bases outside the gene matches: 7. CDR1 and CDR2 from the germline V gene are SGHRS and YFSETQ. The DNA of the CDR3 is TGCGCCAGCAGCTTGCCCCCGGGACAGGGGGTTTATGGCTACACCTTC. Translation gives CASSLPPGQGVYGYTF. Using reference TRBV5-1 and TRBJ1-2 for the parts outside the CDR3, the full variable domain is KAGVTQTPRYLIKTRGQQVTLSCSPISGHRSVSWYQQTPGQGLQFLFEYFSETQRNKGNFPGRFSGRQFSNSRSEMNVSTLELGDSALYLCASSLPPGQGVYGYTFGSGTRLTVV.

CDR3 in DNA: TGTGCCAGCAGCACCACAGGGGAGACCCAGTACTTC. As protein: CASSTTGETQYF. The chain employs TRBV7-3 and TRBJ2-5; D may be TRBD1 (6 bases). The CDR3 is made up of 12 amino acids. The germline V gene has CDR1 SGHTA and CDR2 FQGTGA. V lost 5 bases and J 5 bases, leaving 9 bases between the germline ends.

The chain recombines TRBV11-2 with TRBJ2-7; perhaps TRBD2 as D (6 bases). The germline CDR1 and CDR2 sequences are SGHAT and FQNNGV. V was shortened by 4 bases and J by 5 bases, with 15 bases between the two germline ends. The CDR3 covers 14 residues. This CDR3 reads CASSSSGTLNEQYF. For the CDR3, the DNA is TGTGCCAGCAGCTCCTCCGGGACTCTCAACGAGCAGTACTTC.

There are a few counts of this clone. The rearrangement links TRBV29-1 to TRBJ1-5, with D hard to call. This CDR3 is 11 amino acids long. Trimming removed 4 bases at V and 14 bases at J, with 15 bases between. Germline lookup yields CDR1 SQVTM and CDR2 ANQGSEA. This CDR3 is CSVGSRRAKHF. CDR3 in DNA: TGCAGCGTTGGATCGCGGCGGGCAAAGCATTTT. Using reference TRBV29-1 and TRBJ1-5 for the parts outside the CDR3, the full variable domain is SAVISQKPSRDICQRGTSLTIQCQVDSQVTMMFWYRQQPGQSLTLIATANQGSEATYESGFVIDKFPISRPNLTFSTLTVSNMSPEDSSIYLCSVGSRRAKHFGDGTRLSIL.

This chain joins TRBV7-2 and TRBJ2-3; D unclear. The V end was cut by 5 bases, the J end by 6 bases, with 6 bases between. The CDR3 runs 11 residues. Germline loops: CDR1 SGHTA, CDR2 FQGNSA. The CDR3 reads CASSQLDTQYF. The CDR3 region has the DNA TGTGCCAGCAGCCAACTTGATACGCAGTATTTT.